Listed here are 29 T cell receptor beta chains from one sample, sequenced in a study of chemoradiotherapy in HPV16-positive cancers. Assay: immunoSEQ multiplex PCR; the TCRdb copy retains only in-frame clones and omits some. The top ten clones hold about 2.5% of a sample with approximately 10,000 clones, more than 70% of them seen once. This specimen consisted of blood, obtained from a patient who underwent chemoradiotherapy. Receptors originate from a human donor with HPV-associated anogenital cancer.

V usage is TRBV25-1 and J usage is TRBJ2-5, with a tentative D call TRBD1 (6 bases). V gave up 7 bases and J gave up 4 bases, with 7 bases separating them. This CDR3 contains 11 residues. Germline CDR1 reads MGHDK; CDR2 reads SYGVNS. The CDR3: CASTDRETQYF. The DNA for the CDR3 is TGTGCCAGCACGGACAGAGAGACCCAGTACTTC.

CDR3 sequence: CASSHRDRGLTNYGYTF. The DNA of the CDR3 is TGCGCCAGCAGCCACCGGGACAGGGGACTTACTAACTATGGCTACACCTTC. The chain uses TRBV23-1 and TRBJ1-2; 10 bases align to TRBD1. TRBV23-1 is assigned to the ORF class and has an uncertain function. With V trimmed by 6 bases and J by 0 bases, 10 bases remained unmatched. The CDR3 consists of 17 residues.

This rearrangement joins TRBV19 to TRBJ1-1; no firm D call. The CDR3 has 14 residues. V was cut by 6 bases and J by 3 bases, with 14 bases left in between. Germline V gene lookup returns CDR1 LNHDA and CDR2 SQIVND (reference sequence). CDR3 nucleotide sequence: TGTGCCAGTAGGGGGAAGGGCTTATACACTGAAGCTTTCTTT. It codes for CASRGKGLYTEAFF.

CDR3 sequence: CASSLDMGNGYTF. In DNA form, the CDR3 reads TGTGCCAGCAGCTTAGATATGGGAAATGGCTACACCTTC. The rearrangement links TRBV11-2 to TRBJ1-2; D is undetermined. Trimming left V 0 bases short and J 6 bases short, with 8 bases between. This CDR3 has 13 residues. CDR1 SGHAT and CDR2 FQNNGV come from the germline V gene.

The J gene is TRBJ2-3, the V gene TRBV9, with a tentative D call TRBD2 (6 bases). V was pared by 0 bases and J by 1 base, with 9 bases between. Germline lookup yields CDR1 SGDLS and CDR2 YYNGEE. This CDR3 has 15 residues. The CDR3: CASSVVSGGTDTQYF. CDR3 DNA sequence: TGTGCCAGCAGCGTAGTCTCGGGAGGCACAGATACGCAGTATTTT.

The chain combines TRBV6-6 with TRBJ1-4; D possibly corresponds to TRBD1 (6 bases). The germline V and J ends were trimmed by 5 bases and 8 bases, with 15 bases remaining between them. The V gene's germline CDR1 is MNHNY and CDR2 SVGAGI (reference sequence). This CDR3 spans 14 amino acids. CDR3 region: CASSPSGAMEKLFF. CDR3 nucleotide sequence: TGTGCCAGCAGTCCCTCGGGGGCGATGGAAAAACTGTTTTTT.

The rearrangement links TRBV4-1 to TRBJ1-6; D call uncertain. The CDR3 is 16 residues long. The V end was cut by 2 bases, the J end by 10 bases, with 18 bases between. The germline CDR1 and CDR2 sequences are MGHRA and YSYEKL. CDR3 sequence (DNA): TGCGCCAGCAGCCAATCCCACACCAGTGAGCTGTCACCCCTCCACTTT. Translating gives CASSQSHTSELSPLHF.

There are a few counts of this clone. The gene calls are TRBV25-1 and TRBJ1-6; 7 nucleotides line up with TRBD1. V lost 6 bases, J lost 8 bases, and 7 bases stayed unmatched. This CDR3 has 14 amino acids. Germline lookup yields CDR1 MGHDK and CDR2 SYGVNS. The CDR3 DNA reads as TGTGCCAGCAGGCAGGGGGATTCGGATTCACCCCTCCACTTT. Translating gives CASRQGDSDSPLHF.

As for this clone: The same CDR3 also results from other DNA sequences found in this sample. This chain links TRBV11-2 with TRBJ1-2, with 7 bases lining up with TRBD1. The CDR3 covers 13 residues. Germline CDR1 SGHAT, CDR2 FQNNGV. The ends lost 5 bases at V and 5 bases at J; junction bases unmatched: 5. In nucleotides, the CDR3 is TGTGCCAGCAGCCCCGGACAGGATTATGGCTACACCTTC. Protein product: CASSPGQDYGYTF. Supplemented by reference TRBV11-2 and TRBJ1-2, the full variable domain reads EAGVAQSPRYKIIEKRQSVAFWCNPISGHATLYWYQQILGQGPKLLIQFQNNGVVDDSQLPKDRFSAERLKGVDSTLKIQPAKLEDSAVYLCASSPGQDYGYTFGSGTRLTVV.

J is TRBJ1-1 and V is TRBV7-6, with unresolved D. This CDR3 has 12 amino acids. CDR1 and CDR2 from the germline V gene are SGHVS and FNYEAQ. Trimming removed 4 bases at V and 3 bases at J, with 6 bases between. In DNA form, the CDR3 reads TGTGCCAGCAGCTCCCAGTACACTGAAGCTTTCTTT. This gives the protein CASSSQYTEAFF.

The chain combines TRBV18 with TRBJ1-2; D unresolved. Trimming took off 6 bases at V and 8 bases at J, with 13 bases between the two ends. Germline CDR1 is KGHSH and CDR2 is LQKENI. CDR3 length equals 12 residues. The DNA of the CDR3 is TGTGCCAGCTCGCGGAGGGAAGGGGGCTACACCTTC. Protein product: CASSRREGGYTF.

V usage is TRBV10-3 and J usage is TRBJ2-6; a weak D match, TRBD1 (6 bases). Germline V CDR1 and CDR2: ENHRY, SYGVKD. Trimming left V 8 bases short and J 1 base short, with 12 bases between. This CDR3 is built from 15 residues. In nucleotides, the CDR3 is TGTGCCATCGGGACACCGAGATCTGGGGCCAACGTCCTGACTTTC. Its protein is CAIGTPRSGANVLTF.

This clone has a single count. V gene TRBV19 combines with J gene TRBJ1-3, with D possibly matching TRBD1 (5 bases). This CDR3 region has 14 residues. V lost 7 bases and J 1 base, leaving 11 bases between the germline ends. Per germline, CDR1 LNHDA and CDR2 SQIVND (reference sequence). This CDR3 reads CASNGAASGNTIYF. For the CDR3, the DNA is TGTGCCAGTAACGGGGCGGCATCTGGAAACACCATATATTTT.

V usage is TRBV18 and J usage is TRBJ1-3; D gene ambiguous. V was shortened by 1 base and J by 0 bases, with 7 bases between the two germline ends. The germline V gene has CDR1 KGHSH and CDR2 LQKENI. This CDR3 is built from 15 residues. The CDR3 DNA sequence: TGTGCCAGCTCACCACAGGGCCTCTCTGGAAACACCATATATTTT. This translates into CASSPQGLSGNTIYF.

The rearrangement joins TRBV27 to TRBJ2-1; tentatively, D is TRBD1 or TRBD2 (5 bases each). Germline V lookup: CDR1 MNHEY, CDR2 SMNVEV (reference sequence). The CDR3 spans 15 residues. V was trimmed by 7 bases and J by 9 bases, leaving 22 bases between them. DNA for the CDR3: TGTGCCAGCACCCCCGGATCGAGGGGAGTTCGTGAGCAGTTCTTC. This codes for CASTPGSRGVREQFF.

The chain has TRBV5-4 and TRBJ2-7; 7 bases line up with TRBD1. Germline CDR1 SGHNT, CDR2 YYREEE (reference sequence). The V segment lost 6 bases and the J segment 5 bases; nucleotides outside the gene matches: 8. The CDR3 covers 13 residues. CDR3 sequence reads: CASNDRVSHEQYF. The DNA of the CDR3 is TGTGCCAGCAACGACAGGGTGTCCCACGAGCAGTACTTC. The whole variable domain, filled in from reference TRBV5-4 and TRBJ2-7, reads ETGVTQSPTHLIKTRGQQVTLRCSSQSGHNTVSWYQQALGQGPQFIFQYYREEENGRGNFPPRFSGLQFPNYSSELNVNALELDDSALYLCASNDRVSHEQYFGPGTRLTVT.

The chain links TRBV19 to TRBJ1-1; maybe TRBD1 (5 bases). With 3 bases removed from V and 7 bases from J, the gap between germline ends came to 18 bases. The CDR3 totals 15 residues. CDR1 LNHDA and CDR2 SQIVND come from the germline V gene (reference sequence). The CDR3, as DNA: TGTGCCAGTAGTATCCAGCCCGGGACTTCGGGTGAAGCTTTCTTT. Protein: CASSIQPGTSGEAFF.

CDR3 loop: CASSLNEGAEKLFF. DNA for the CDR3: TGTGCCAGCAGCTTGAATGAGGGGGCTGAAAAACTGTTTTTT. V usage is TRBV5-4 and J usage is TRBJ1-4; 7 bases align to TRBD1. The CDR3 runs 14 residues. The V gene end was trimmed by 1 base and the J gene end by 7 bases; junction bases not matched to a gene: 4. Germline V gene sequence: CDR1 SGHNT, CDR2 YYREEE (reference sequence).

A note on this clone: An end of the junction differs from the germline gene, which may be a read error. V usage is TRBV7-4 and J usage is TRBJ2-4; weak D call: TRBD1 (6 bases). The CDR3 spans 9 residues. Germline CDR1 SGHVT, CDR2 SQSDAQ. CDR3 in DNA: TGTGCCAGCAGCTCACAGGGTTGCTTC. It codes for CASSSQGCF. The full variable domain, rest sourced from reference TRBV7-4 and TRBJ2-4, is GAGVSQSPRYKVAKRGRDVALRCDSISGHVTLYWYRQTLGQGSEVLTYSQSDAQRDKSGRPSGRFSAERPERSVSTLKIQRTEQGDSAVYLCASSSQGCFGAGTRLSVL.

The chain combines TRBV6-6 with TRBJ2-7, with D possibly TRBD1 on 6 matching bases. CDR1 is MNHNY, CDR2 SVGAGI, per germline (reference sequence). Trimming pared 6 bases from V and 2 bases from J, leaving 11 bases between. This CDR3 comprises 13 residues. For the CDR3, the DNA is TGTGCCAGCAGGACTGACAGGCCCTACGAGCAGTACTTC. This gives the protein CASRTDRPYEQYF.

V gene TRBV30 combines with J gene TRBJ2-5; no firm D call. This CDR3 comprises 13 residues. From germline, CDR1 is GTSNPN and CDR2 SVGIG (reference sequence). Between the trimmed V and J ends, which lost 3 bases and 5 bases, there was a span of 13 bases. CDR3 DNA sequence: TGTGCCTGGAGCGCCTGGGGTCGGGAGACCCAGTACTTC. Amino acids: CAWSAWGRETQYF.

The chain combines TRBV2 with TRBJ1-1; 7 bases agree with TRBD1. V was clipped by 10 bases and J by 5 bases; unmatched bases: 10. The CDR3 is made up of 13 amino acids. Per germline, CDR1 SNHLY and CDR2 FYNNEI. In DNA, the CDR3 is TGTGCCATCATTTGGGGACAGTGGACTGAAGCTTTCTTT. It yields the protein CAIIWGQWTEAFF.

The V and J genes are TRBV14 and TRBJ1-2; 8 nucleotides line up with TRBD1. Germline CDR1 reads SGHDN; CDR2 reads FVKESK. CDR3 length: 15 residues. V was clipped by 1 base and J by 5 bases; unmatched bases: 6. The CDR3 is CASSQVGTGTYGYTF. As DNA, the CDR3 is TGTGCCAGCAGCCAAGTGGGGACAGGAACGTATGGCTACACCTTC.

This rearrangement joins TRBV7-3 to TRBJ2-1, with 7 bases identical to TRBD2. This CDR3 region has 13 residues. The germline CDR1 and CDR2 sequences are SGHTA and FQGTGA. V dropped 6 bases and J dropped 5; count of bases not matched to a gene: 4. Written as DNA, the CDR3 is TGTGCCAGCAGTCCTAGCGGAGACAATGAGCAGTTCTTC. Amino acids: CASSPSGDNEQFF.

The chain employs TRBV9 and TRBJ2-7, with 8 bases that match TRBD1. Germline CDR1 and CDR2: SGDLS and YYNGEE. The CDR3 contains 13 residues. With V trimmed by 4 bases and J by 5 bases, 5 bases remained unmatched. In DNA form, the CDR3 reads TGTGCCAGCAGCAGGACAGGGACGGACGAGCAGTACTTC. Amino acid sequence: CASSRTGTDEQYF.

The chain couples TRBV14 to TRBJ1-2; D is ambiguous. From germline, CDR1 is SGHDN and CDR2 FVKESK. V lost 6 bases, J lost 5 bases, and 13 bases lay in between. The CDR3 is 13 residues long. The DNA of the CDR3 is TGTGCCAGCAGTCCCACGAGGGTTTATGGCTACACCTTC. Translating gives CASSPTRVYGYTF.

The chain has TRBV2 and TRBJ1-3; the D gene is possibly TRBD1 (6 bases). The CDR3 runs to 14 residues. Between the trimmed V and J ends, which lost 5 bases and 4 bases, there was a span of 12 bases. CDR1 and CDR2 from the germline V gene are SNHLY and FYNNEI. The CDR3 loop reads CASSPQGRGNTIYF. CDR3 DNA sequence: TGTGCCAGCAGTCCCCAGGGGAGAGGAAACACCATATATTTT. The variable domain in full, completed from reference TRBV2 and TRBJ1-3, reads EPEVTQTPSHQVTQMGQEVILRCVPISNHLYFYWYRQILGQKVEFLVSFYNNEISEKSEIFDDQFSVERPDGSNFTLKIRSTKLEDSAMYFCASSPQGRGNTIYFGEGSWLTVV.

V gene TRBV4-3 combines with J gene TRBJ1-5; the D is unclear. The germline V gene has CDR1 LGHNA and CDR2 YSLEER. The germline V and J ends were trimmed by 4 bases and 5 bases, with 15 bases remaining between them. This CDR3 has 15 residues. The CDR3 spells CASSPWPRVDQPQHF. CDR3 DNA: TGCGCCAGCAGCCCCTGGCCAAGGGTTGATCAGCCCCAGCATTTT.

This chain connects TRBV5-1 to TRBJ2-3; TRBD2 is a possible D gene (6 bases). Germline CDR1 reads SGHRS; CDR2 reads YFSETQ. The CDR3 runs 15 residues. The V and J ends lost 1 base and 3 bases respectively, with 12 bases between them. In DNA, the CDR3 is TGCGCCAGCAGCTTGCGGGGGTTCCCTACAGATACGCAGTATTTT. Translation gives CASSLRGFPTDTQYF.